These T cell receptor beta chains were read from a single sample in a study of T cells in tumors after PD-1 blockade. The protocol was immunoSEQ multiplex PCR, while the TCRdb copy is restricted to in-frame clones and leaves out a portion. This table has 32,000 or so clones, roughly 78% appearing once. Sequencing used PBMCs, obtained before anti-PD-1 treatment. These receptors all come from a human donor with basal cell carcinoma. The CDR3 runs from the conserved cysteine through the conserved F or W. A D gene is named only where the DNA matches it firmly. Clone size is given for some rows only: seen once, a few or many times, or a class if the clone is expanded.

abundance: -; v_gene: TRBV4-3; d_gene: -; j_gene: TRBJ2-6; CDR3aa: CASSQDRGTGANVLTF; CDR3nt: TGCGCCAGCAGCCAAGATAGGGGGACCGGGGCCAACGTCCTGACTTTC
abundance: -; v_gene: TRBV3-1/TRBV3-2; d_gene: -; j_gene: TRBJ2-3; CDR3aa: CASSQNSGNTDTQYF; CDR3nt: TGTGCCAGCAGCCAAAATAGCGGTAACACAGATACGCAGTATTTT
abundance: once; v_gene: TRBV6-1; d_gene: -; j_gene: TRBJ1-5; CDR3aa: CASSEAYGGGNQPQHF; CDR3nt: TGTGCCAGCAGTGAAGCGTACGGGGGCGGCAATCAGCCCCAGCATTTT
abundance: -; v_gene: TRBV24-1; d_gene: -; j_gene: TRBJ1-5; CDR3aa: CATSDPDRTGRNSNQPQHF; CDR3nt: TGTGCCACCAGTGATCCCGATCGGACGGGACGGAATAGCAATCAGCCCCAGCATTTT
abundance: -; v_gene: TRBV9; d_gene: -; j_gene: TRBJ2-3; CDR3aa: CASSGVAEPSTDTQYF; CDR3nt: TGTGCCAGCAGCGGAGTAGCGGAGCCTAGCACAGATACGCAGTATTTT
abundance: -; v_gene: TRBV3-1/TRBV3-2; d_gene: TRBD2; j_gene: TRBJ2-1; CDR3aa: CASSQPGASGMDNEQFF; CDR3nt: TGTGCCAGCAGCCAACCTGGGGCTAGCGGGATGGACAATGAGCAGTTCTTC
abundance: -; v_gene: TRBV24-1; d_gene: TRBD1; j_gene: TRBJ2-3; CDR3aa: CATSDLRTGGADTQYF; CDR3nt: TGTGCCACCAGTGATTTGAGGACAGGGGGAGCAGATACGCAGTATTTT
abundance: -; v_gene: TRBV12-5; d_gene: -; j_gene: TRBJ2-3; CDR3aa: CASGPPGSYDTDTQYF; CDR3nt: TGTGCTAGTGGGCCCCCTGGGAGTTATGACACAGATACGCAGTATTTT
abundance: few; v_gene: TRBV7-6; d_gene: -; j_gene: TRBJ2-5; CDR3aa: CASSQRATETQYF; CDR3nt: TGTGCCAGCAGCCAGAGGGCAACAGAGACCCAGTACTTC
abundance: -; v_gene: TRBV7-8; d_gene: -; j_gene: TRBJ1-1; CDR3aa: CASSPAMGANTEAFF; CDR3nt: TGTGCCAGCAGTCCTGCGATGGGGGCGAACACTGAAGCTTTCTTT
abundance: -; v_gene: TRBV6-2/TRBV6-3; d_gene: -; j_gene: TRBJ2-7; CDR3aa: CASSYPTASYEQYF; CDR3nt: TGTGCCAGCAGTTACCCGACAGCCTCCTACGAGCAGTACTTC
abundance: -; v_gene: TRBV2; d_gene: -; j_gene: TRBJ2-7; CDR3aa: CASRGNSYEQYF; CDR3nt: TGTGCCAGCAGGGGGAATTCCTACGAGCAGTACTTC
abundance: -; v_gene: TRBV19; d_gene: -; j_gene: TRBJ2-2; CDR3aa: CASIDVGRINTGELFF; CDR3nt: TGTGCCAGTATTGATGTGGGACGGATTAATACCGGGGAGCTGTTTTTT
abundance: -; v_gene: TRBV28; d_gene: -; j_gene: TRBJ2-1; CDR3aa: CASSAPRGAAYNEQFF; CDR3nt: TGTGCCAGCAGTGCTCCGAGGGGGGCCGCCTACAATGAGCAGTTCTTC
abundance: -; v_gene: TRBV9; d_gene: -; j_gene: TRBJ2-2; CDR3aa: CASSVSGWAGNTGELFF; CDR3nt: TGTGCCAGCAGCGTCAGTGGTTGGGCGGGGAACACCGGGGAGCTGTTTTTT
abundance: few; v_gene: TRBV6-1; d_gene: -; j_gene: TRBJ1-1; CDR3aa: CASSEYAPEDTEAFF; CDR3nt: TGTGCCAGCAGTGAATATGCCCCGGAGGACACTGAAGCTTTCTTT
abundance: -; v_gene: TRBV6-2/TRBV6-3; d_gene: -; j_gene: TRBJ2-1; CDR3aa: CASSYLSGSYNEQFF; CDR3nt: TGTGCCAGCAGTTACTTATCCGGATCGTACAATGAGCAGTTCTTC
abundance: -; v_gene: TRBV3-1/TRBV3-2; d_gene: TRBD1; j_gene: TRBJ2-7; CDR3aa: CASSQVQGAHEQYF; CDR3nt: TGTGCCAGCAGCCAAGTTCAGGGGGCTCACGAGCAGTACTTC
abundance: -; v_gene: TRBV4-1; d_gene: TRBD2; j_gene: TRBJ2-1; CDR3aa: CASSPPGLAKMNEQFF; CDR3nt: TGCGCCAGCAGCCCTCCGGGACTAGCGAAGATGAATGAGCAGTTCTTC
abundance: -; v_gene: TRBV13; d_gene: -; j_gene: TRBJ2-2; CDR3aa: CASSLGQWTTVNTGELFF; CDR3nt: TGTGCCAGCAGCTTAGGCCAGTGGACAACGGTAAACACCGGGGAGCTGTTTTTT
abundance: -; v_gene: TRBV5-1; d_gene: -; j_gene: TRBJ2-7; CDR3aa: CASSLGGGPGDSYEQYF; CDR3nt: TGCGCCAGCAGCTTGGGAGGTGGTCCAGGGGACTCCTACGAGCAGTACTTC
abundance: -; v_gene: TRBV6-5; d_gene: TRBD1; j_gene: TRBJ1-2; CDR3aa: CASSRTGEAGYTF; CDR3nt: TGTGCCAGCAGTAGGACAGGGGAGGCTGGCTACACCTTC
abundance: few; v_gene: TRBV4-1; d_gene: -; j_gene: TRBJ2-6; CDR3aa: CASSQDRAGDAGANVLTF; CDR3nt: TGCGCCAGCAGCCAAGATCGGGCAGGGGATGCCGGGGCCAACGTCCTGACTTTC
abundance: -; v_gene: TRBV6-5; d_gene: -; j_gene: TRBJ1-2; CDR3aa: CAIWAATNYGYTF; CDR3nt: TGTGCCATTTGGGCCGCCACTAACTATGGCTACACCTTC
abundance: -; v_gene: TRBV27; d_gene: -; j_gene: TRBJ2-7; CDR3aa: CASTLYTGSYEQYF; CDR3nt: TGTGCCAGCACCTTATACACAGGGTCCTACGAGCAGTACTTC
abundance: -; v_gene: TRBV15; d_gene: -; j_gene: TRBJ1-4; CDR3aa: CATSRILEATNEKLFF; CDR3nt: TGTGCCACCAGCAGAATACTGGAAGCAACTAATGAAAAACTGTTTTTT
abundance: -; v_gene: TRBV10-3; d_gene: -; j_gene: TRBJ1-1; CDR3aa: CAISGLGVFTEAFF; CDR3nt: TGTGCCATCAGCGGTTTGGGGGTATTTACTGAAGCTTTCTTT